The rows below give T cell receptor beta chains drawn from one sample of a study of PD-L1 blockade in urothelial cancer. Using immunoSEQ multiplex PCR, the repertoire was profiled, and TCRdb retains in-frame clones only, with some absent. The table lists roughly 120,000 clones, 85% to 90% of them singletons. The input for sequencing was PBMCs, taken around atezolizumab (anti-PD-L1) treatment. The receptors shown here come from a man between 60 and 75 years old with urothelial cancer. The CDR3 runs from the conserved cysteine through the conserved F or W. A D gene is named only where the DNA matches it firmly. Size is omitted from some rows. Given values are once, few, many or a class for expanded clones.

size	J	V	D	CDR3	DNA
.	TRBJ2-7	TRBV18	.	CASSPISGQQSYEQYF	TGTGCCAGCTCACCAATCAGCGGGCAGCAGTCCTACGAGCAGTACTTC
.	TRBJ1-2	TRBV5-1	.	CASSISDGDYGYTF	TGCGCCAGCAGCATCTCGGACGGGGACTATGGCTACACCTTC
.	TRBJ2-7	TRBV11-2	TRBD2	CASSFALSGSSYEQYF	TGTGCCAGCAGCTTCGCCCTTAGCGGGAGCTCCTACGAGCAGTACTTC
.	TRBJ1-4	TRBV30	.	CAWNEGATNEKLFF	TGTGCCTGGAATGAGGGGGCAACTAATGAAAAACTGTTTTTT
.	TRBJ2-1	TRBV19	TRBD2	CASSLLAGLSSEQFF	TGTGCCAGTAGTCTGCTAGCGGGGCTGTCGTCTGAGCAGTTCTTC
.	TRBJ2-3	TRBV4-3	TRBD2	CASSQARASGGAGDTQYF	TGCGCCAGCAGCCAGGCGCGGGCTAGCGGGGGGGCCGGAGATACGCAGTATTTT
.	TRBJ2-3	TRBV6-1	.	CASSTLNTQYF	TGTGCCAGCAGTACTCTGAATACGCAGTATTTT
.	TRBJ1-2	TRBV9	.	CASSLTLDYGYTF	TGTGCCAGCAGCTTGACTCTAGACTATGGCTACACCTTC
once	TRBJ1-1	TRBV5-6	.	CASSLAGGGGGTEAFF	TGTGCCAGCAGCTTGGCCGGGGGTGGGGGAGGAACTGAAGCTTTCTTT
.	TRBJ2-7	TRBV7-3	TRBD2	CASSLEGGRGNEQYF	TGTGCCAGCAGCTTGGAGGGAGGGCGGGGAAACGAGCAGTACTTC
.	TRBJ1-5	TRBV28	TRBD1	CASSPSGQGYNQPQHF	TGTGCCAGCAGTCCATCGGGACAGGGATACAATCAGCCCCAGCATTTT
.	TRBJ2-7	TRBV6-6	TRBD2	CASSYRLAGAGEQYF	TGTGCCAGCAGTTACAGGCTAGCGGGAGCGGGCGAGCAGTACTTC
.	TRBJ1-1	TRBV27	.	CASSFFMNTEAFF	TGTGCCAGCAGTTTTTTCATGAACACTGAAGCTTTCTTT
.	TRBJ2-3	TRBV15	.	CATSRTLPRESYTDTQYF	TGTGCCACCAGCAGAACCCTCCCGCGGGAATCATACACAGATACGCAGTATTTT
.	TRBJ2-3	TRBV5-1	TRBD1	CASSLGDRATDTQYF	TGCGCCAGCAGCTTGGGGGACAGAGCCACAGATACGCAGTATTTT
once	TRBJ2-5	TRBV9	TRBD2	CASSVGPSGQETQYF	TGTGCCAGCAGCGTAGGGCCTAGCGGTCAAGAGACCCAGTACTTC
.	TRBJ1-6	TRBV15	TRBD1	CATRDRQGANSPLHF	TGTGCCACCAGGGATCGACAGGGGGCGAATTCACCCCTCCACTTT
.	TRBJ2-5	TRBV7-2	TRBD2	CASSKRLGLAGYLETQYF	TGTGCCAGCAGCAAACGACTCGGGCTAGCGGGGTATTTGGAGACCCAGTACTTC
.	TRBJ2-7	TRBV27	TRBD2	CASSLLPGLAAEQYF	TGTGCCAGCAGTCTCTTACCGGGACTAGCGGCCGAGCAGTACTTC
few	TRBJ1-3	TRBV5-1	.	CASSPGTSGNTIYF	TGCGCCAGCAGCCCCGGGACTTCTGGAAACACCATATATTTT
.	TRBJ2-4	TRBV6-1	TRBD1	CASSPGQGNIQYF	TGTGCCAGCAGCCCCGGACAGGGCAACATTCAGTACTTC
.	TRBJ2-3	TRBV10-3	.	CAGGRERSDTQYF	TGTGCTGGGGGGCGGGAGCGATCAGATACGCAGTATTTT
.	TRBJ2-1	TRBV7-8	TRBD1	CASSPSEEGQAYNEQFF	TGTGCCAGCAGCCCCTCCGAGGAGGGACAGGCCTACAATGAGCAGTTCTTC
.	TRBJ2-7	TRBV7-2	.	CASSIGQALEQYF	TGTGCCAGCAGTATCGGACAAGCTTTGGAGCAGTACTTC
few	TRBJ1-6	TRBV9	TRBD1	CASSLGTGANSPLHF	TGTGCCAGCAGCCTCGGGACAGGGGCGAATTCACCCCTCCACTTT
.	TRBJ1-5	TRBV28	.	CASSLGVAYSNQPQHF	TGTGCCAGCAGTTTAGGAGTAGCTTATAGCAATCAGCCCCAGCATTTT
once	TRBJ1-1	TRBV5-6	TRBD1	CASSFPGQVTEAFF	TGTGCCAGCAGCTTCCCGGGACAGGTGACTGAAGCTTTCTTT
.	TRBJ2-7	TRBV5-4	.	CASSWGDSYEQYF	TGTGCCAGCAGCTGGGGGGACTCCTACGAGCAGTACTTC
.	TRBJ1-1	TRBV11-2	TRBD1	CASSPGGGTEAFF	TGTGCCAGCAGCCCAGGGGGAGGCACTGAAGCTTTCTTT
.	TRBJ2-5	TRBV11-2	TRBD1	CASSRLRGRVETQYF	TGTGCCAGCAGCCGCCTCAGGGGGCGCGTTGAGACCCAGTACTTC
.	TRBJ2-3	TRBV18	TRBD1	CASSWTGQSTDTQYF	TGTGCCAGCTCATGGACAGGTCAAAGCACAGATACGCAGTATTTT
.	TRBJ2-1	TRBV28	.	CASSYNEWFF	TGTGCCAGCAGTTATAACGAGTGGTTCTTC
.	TRBJ2-3	TRBV15	.	CATSRGGPGDTQYF	TGTGCCACCAGCAGAGGGGGGCCGGGAGATACGCAGTATTTT
.	TRBJ2-1	TRBV6-1	TRBD2	CAILPGGPNEQFF	TGTGCCATCCTACCGGGAGGGCCGAATGAGCAGTTCTTC
.	TRBJ1-2	TRBV2	.	CASSLAVQGYTF	TGTGCCAGCAGTTTGGCCGTGCAGGGCTACACCTTC
.	TRBJ2-1	TRBV28	TRBD1	CASSSPGTGYNEQFF	TGTGCCAGCAGTTCGCCCGGGACAGGGTACAATGAGCAGTTCTTC
.	TRBJ1-1	TRBV27	TRBD1	CASSPLRGNEAFF	TGTGCCAGCAGTCCGCTCAGGGGGAATGAAGCTTTCTTT
.	TRBJ1-3	TRBV19	.	CASSMLLSTGNTIYF	TGTGCCAGTAGTATGCTGCTATCAACTGGAAACACCATATATTTT
.	TRBJ2-3	TRBV7-2	TRBD2	CASSLGTGTITDTQYF	TGTGCCAGCAGCCTCGGGACCGGGACTATCACAGATACGCAGTATTTT
.	TRBJ1-1	TRBV6-5	TRBD1	CASSRDRVFTEAFF	TGTGCCAGCAGCCGGGACAGGGTTTTTACTGAAGCTTTCTTT
.	TRBJ2-2	TRBV6-5	TRBD1	CASSQGAVTGELFF	TGTGCCAGCAGTCAGGGGGCAGTGACCGGGGAGCTGTTTTTT
.	TRBJ2-5	TRBV11-1	TRBD2	CASSHNIAGVETQYF	TGTGCCAGCAGCCACAATATAGCGGGGGTGGAGACCCAGTACTTC
.	TRBJ1-3	TRBV9	.	CASSVGTGRGNTIYF	TGTGCCAGCAGCGTAGGAACAGGGAGAGGAAACACCATATATTTT
.	TRBJ1-4	TRBV28	.	CATLAGEREKLFF	TGTGCCACCCTGGCAGGGGAAAGAGAAAAACTGTTTTTT
.	TRBJ2-6	TRBV27	TRBD1	CASSFYWDRSSGANVLTF	TGTGCCAGCAGTTTTTATTGGGACAGGAGCTCTGGGGCCAACGTCCTGACTTTC
once	TRBJ1-5	TRBV12-1	.	CAPSGRNNQPQHF	TGTGCCCCTTCAGGGCGTAACAATCAGCCCCAGCATTTT
.	TRBJ2-7	TRBV6-5	.	CASSYIAFPSSYEQYF	TGTGCCAGCAGTTACATCGCCTTTCCGAGCTCCTACGAGCAGTACTTC
.	TRBJ2-6	TRBV10-1	.	CASSEGAGANVLTF	TGCGCCAGCAGTGAAGGGGCTGGGGCCAACGTCCTGACTTTC
.	TRBJ2-2	TRBV18	TRBD1	CASSRRRTGSGELFF	TGTGCCAGCTCACGGAGGAGGACAGGGTCCGGGGAGCTGTTTTTT
.	TRBJ1-2	TRBV6-5	.	CASSKAGVGYGYTF	TGTGCCAGCAGTAAGGCAGGGGTTGGTTATGGCTACACCTTC
.	TRBJ2-1	TRBV7-2	.	CASSLGGALNEQFF	TGTGCCAGCAGCCTTGGCGGGGCCTTAAATGAGCAGTTCTTC
.	TRBJ1-2	TRBV12-5	.	CASGLDPGTYGYTF	TGTGCTAGTGGTTTGGATCCGGGAACGTATGGCTACACCTTC
.	TRBJ2-7	TRBV28	.	CASSSIRVLNSYEQYF	TGTGCCAGCAGTTCTATCAGGGTCCTTAACTCCTACGAGCAGTACTTC
.	TRBJ2-2	TRBV13	TRBD2	CASSLGLTSGVNTGELFF	TGTGCCAGCAGCTTAGGCCTAACTAGCGGAGTGAACACCGGGGAGCTGTTTTTT
.	TRBJ2-2	TRBV6-1	.	CASTDRWLTGELFF	TGTGCCAGCACCGACAGGTGGCTCACCGGGGAGCTGTTTTTT
.	TRBJ2-1	TRBV5-1	TRBD1	CASSLETGGYNEQFF	TGCGCCAGCAGCTTAGAGACAGGGGGTTACAATGAGCAGTTCTTC
.	TRBJ2-2	TRBV19	.	CASRWGRYTGELFF	TGTGCCAGTAGGTGGGGCAGATACACCGGGGAGCTGTTTTTT
.	TRBJ2-1	TRBV30	TRBD2	CAWSGGLAGPSPFF	TGTGCCTGGAGTGGGGGACTAGCGGGACCCTCCCCGTTCTTC